These 22 T cell receptor beta chains were sequenced from one sample in a study of cytomegalovirus exposure and HLA in healthy donors. Primers for the PCR totalled 60 Vbeta and 13 Jbeta. Clones were sequenced by immunoSEQ multiplex PCR, and TCRdb holds only the in-frame ones, with some missing. Among around 190,000 clones listed, about 78% were seen once. Sequenced: PBMCs. The receptor set was obtained from a man aged 40-49 years in good health and CMV-seronegative.

The chain is built from TRBV19 and TRBJ2-2; TRBD2 aligns across 15 bases. The J segment lost 9 bases and the V segment lost 5 bases, leaving 10 bases of the junction unmatched. This CDR3 spans 17 amino acids. Per the germline V gene, CDR1 is LNHDA and CDR2 is SQIVND (reference sequence). The CDR3, as DNA: TGTGCCAGTAGTTCCCGGACTAGCGGGGGGGCAGGCAGGGAGCTGTTTTTT. It specifies CASSSRTSGGAGRELFF.

The DNA of the CDR3 is TGTGCCAGCAGGCTGCGGGCTTCCTACGAGCAGTACTTC. Translating gives CASRLRASYEQYF. V is TRBV6-5 and J is TRBJ2-5; D might be TRBD2 (5 bases). The DNA end is a closer match to TRBJ2-7, so the J assignment may be wrong. Germline V lookup: CDR1 MNHEY, CDR2 SVGAGI. CDR3 length: 13 amino acids.

This clone has more than one count but fewer than ten. The rearrangement links TRBV9 to TRBJ1-3; the D is unclear. CDR1 is SGDLS and CDR2 is YYNGEE in the germline V gene. The CDR3 has 15 residues. Trimming took off 6 bases at V and 0 bases at J, with 13 bases between the two ends. CDR3 DNA: TGTGCCAGCACTGCGGGCCGACTCTCTGGAAACACCATATATTTT. Protein: CASTAGRLSGNTIYF. Filled out from reference TRBV9 and TRBJ1-3, the complete variable domain reads DSGVTQTPKHLITATGQRVTLRCSPRSGDLSVYWYQQSLDQGLQFLIQYYNGEERAKGNILERFSAQQFPDLHSELNLSSLELGDSALYFCASTAGRLSGNTIYFGEGSWLTVV.

This clone was detected a few times. The CDR3 reads CASSQSTGWIFGGYTF. The CDR3 DNA reads as TGTGCCAGCAGCCAATCGACGGGGTGGATATTCGGTGGCTACACCTTC. The V call is TRBV16, the J call TRBJ1-2; D gene unclear. The CDR3 is 16 residues long. V was cut by 0 bases and J by 7 bases, with 18 bases left in between. CDR1 KGHSY and CDR2 FQNENV come from the germline V gene. Full variable domain (outside the CDR3, taken from reference TRBV16 and TRBJ1-2): GEEVAQTPKHLVRGEGQKAKLYCAPIKGHSYVFWYQQVLKNEFKFLISFQNENVFDETGMPKERFSAKCLPNSPCSLEIQATKLEDSAVYFCASSQSTGWIFGGYTFGSGTRLTVV.

The chain combines TRBV19 with TRBJ1-5; 7 bases map to TRBD1. Germline CDR1 LNHDA, CDR2 SQIVND (reference sequence). The CDR3 spans 14 residues. V trimming: 9 bases; J trimming: 1 base; junction bases outside the gene matches: 6. The CDR3 region is CASLQQGSNQPQHF. In nucleotides, the CDR3 is TGTGCCAGCCTTCAACAGGGGAGCAATCAGCCCCAGCATTTT.

V usage is TRBV19 and J usage is TRBJ2-2, with 7 positions matching TRBD1. CDR1 and CDR2 from the germline V gene are LNHDA and SQIVND (reference sequence). The CDR3 extends over 14 amino acids. V gave up 6 bases and J gave up 4 bases; unmatched junction bases: 5. CDR3 in DNA: TGTGCCAGTAGCTCCACAGGGGCCACCGGGGAGCTGTTTTTT. As protein: CASSSTGATGELFF. Full variable domain (missing parts from reference TRBV19 and TRBJ2-2): DGGITQSPKYLFRKEGQNVTLSCEQNLNHDAMYWYRQDPGQGLRLIYYSQIVNDFQKGDIAEGYSVSREKKESFPLTVTSAQKNPTAFYLCASSSTGATGELFFGEGSRLTVL.

The chain recombines TRBV9 with TRBJ1-1, with 8 nucleotides matching TRBD1. This CDR3 region has 14 residues. With 4 bases clipped from V and 5 bases from J, the junction kept 7 bases outside the gene matches. Per germline, CDR1 SGDLS and CDR2 YYNGEE. CDR3 sequence reads: CASSIGQGRTEAFF. For the CDR3, the DNA is TGTGCCAGCAGCATCGGACAGGGTCGAACTGAAGCTTTCTTT.

This clone was recorded only once. The chain joins TRBV19 to TRBJ2-7; the D gene is possibly TRBD2 (7 bases). The CDR3 spans 14 residues. The V gene lost 2 bases and the J gene lost 2 bases, with 10 bases spanning the gap. Per germline, CDR1 LNHDA and CDR2 SQIVND (reference sequence). The DNA for the CDR3 is TGTGCCAGTAGTATATCCGGGGGGCCCTACGAGCAGTACTTC. Translating it yields CASSISGGPYEQYF.

The chain links TRBV14 to TRBJ1-1; TRBD1 might be the D (5 bases). The germline V and J ends were trimmed by 5 bases and 3 bases, with 16 bases remaining between them. Per germline, CDR1 SGHDN and CDR2 FVKESK. There are 15 residues in the CDR3. CDR3: CASSNPGTGDTEAFF. Here the CDR3 DNA reads TGTGCCAGCAGCAACCCAGGGACGGGGGACACTGAAGCTTTCTTT.

The chain recombines TRBV6-5 with TRBJ1-4, with D hard to call. V lost 4 bases to trimming and J lost 6 bases, with 15 bases between them. Germline CDR1 is MNHEY and CDR2 is SVGAGI. The CDR3 extends over 15 amino acids. The CDR3 protein is CASSFGTGLDEKLFF. The CDR3 DNA reads as TGTGCCAGCAGTTTCGGCACGGGTCTTGATGAAAAACTGTTTTTT.

With respect to this clone: A read error may produce the germline difference seen at one junction end. The chain recombines TRBV6-6 with TRBJ1-1; the D gene is possibly TRBD1 (5 bases). Germline V gives CDR1 MNHNY, CDR2 SVGAGI (reference sequence). CDR3 length equals 13 residues. The CDR3 sequence is CACSQGWVTEAFF. For the CDR3, the DNA is TGTGCCTGCAGCCAGGGATGGGTCACTGAAGCTTTCTTT.

The V and J genes are TRBV18 and TRBJ2-5; 7 bases map to TRBD2. The V gene end was trimmed by 0 bases and the J gene end by 4 bases; junction bases not matched to a gene: 2. The CDR3 is 14 amino acids. CDR1 is KGHSH, CDR2 LQKENI, per germline. The CDR3 coding sequence is TGTGCCAGCTCACCACCCGGGGGGAGAGAGACCCAGTACTTC. Translation gives CASSPPGGRETQYF.

The count of this clone is one. The V and J genes are TRBV7-6 and TRBJ2-1, with D maybe TRBD2 (7 bases). The germline gives CDR1 SGHVS, CDR2 FNYEAQ. Between the trimmed V and J ends, which lost 0 bases and 13 bases, there was a span of 10 bases. This CDR3 comprises 12 residues. The CDR3 DNA reads TGTGCCAGCAGCTTAGCTGGGGGGGCCCAGTTCTTC. Translated: CASSLAGGAQFF.

The chain has TRBV7-9 and TRBJ1-5, with D maybe TRBD1 (5 bases). The CDR3 loop spans 15 amino acids. V lost 2 bases, J lost 4 bases, and 12 bases lay in between. Germline CDR1 SEHNR, CDR2 FQNEAQ (reference sequence). Here the CDR3 reads CASSLRQGGNQPQHF. The CDR3 nucleotides are TGTGCCAGCAGCTTACGGCAGGGTGGGAATCAGCCCCAGCATTTT.

In this sample, this clone turned up once. The V call is TRBV5-4, the J call TRBJ2-7; 11 bases are shared with TRBD1. V lost 4 bases and J lost 4; bases outside the gene matches: 7. From germline, CDR1 is SGHNT and CDR2 YYREEE (reference sequence). The CDR3 loop spans 15 amino acids. The CDR3 region is CASSDGGQGGYEQYF. CDR3 sequence (DNA): TGTGCCAGCAGCGACGGGGGACAGGGGGGTTACGAGCAGTACTTC. The complete variable domain, with remaining parts taken from reference TRBV5-4 and TRBJ2-7, reads ETGVTQSPTHLIKTRGQQVTLRCSSQSGHNTVSWYQQALGQGPQFIFQYYREEENGRGNFPPRFSGLQFPNYSSELNVNALELDDSALYLCASSDGGQGGYEQYFGPGTRLTVT.

In regard to this clone: The identical CDR3 is also encoded by other nucleotide sequences in the sample. The rearrangement links TRBV5-1 to TRBJ1-2, with D possibly being TRBD1 (5 bases). CDR1 and CDR2 (germline): SGHRS, YFSETQ. This CDR3 spans 13 amino acids. Trimming took 0 bases from V and 2 from J, leaving 5 bases between them. The CDR3, as DNA: TGCGCCAGCAGCTTGGCAGGGAACTATGGCTACACCTTC. This translates into CASSLAGNYGYTF.

The V call is TRBV5-1, the J call TRBJ2-3; 9 bases match TRBD2. The V segment lost 0 bases and the J segment 3 bases; nucleotides outside the gene matches: 11. The CDR3 contains 18 residues. Germline CDR1 SGHRS, CDR2 YFSETQ. Written as DNA, the CDR3 is TGCGCCAGCAGCTTGGGTGAGGCTAGCGGGACCCGAACAGATACGCAGTATTTT. As protein: CASSLGEASGTRTDTQYF.

The gene calls are TRBV6-5 and TRBJ1-1, with no clear D. The CDR3 spans 14 residues. Germline CDR1 is MNHEY and CDR2 is SVGAGI. Trimming shortened V by 2 bases and J by 5 bases, and 12 bases separated the two germline ends. As DNA, the CDR3 is TGTGCCAGCAGTTACGAGGCCCGGGGTACTGAAGCTTTCTTT. Translated, it gives CASSYEARGTEAFF.

This chain uses TRBV14 with TRBJ2-1, with D uncertain. Germline CDR1 reads SGHDN; CDR2 reads FVKESK. Trimming stripped 0 bases from V and 4 bases from J, with 4 bases between. This CDR3 has 13 residues. CDR3 loop: CASSQDYYNEQFF. The CDR3 bases are TGTGCCAGCAGCCAAGACTATTACAATGAGCAGTTCTTC. The full variable domain, its missing parts supplied by reference TRBV14 and TRBJ2-1, is EAGVTQFPSHSVIEKGQTVTLRCDPISGHDNLYWYRRVMGKEIKFLLHFVKESKQDESGMPNNRFLAERTGGTYSTLKVQPAELEDSGVYFCASSQDYYNEQFFGPGTRLTVL.

The J gene is TRBJ2-7, the V gene TRBV25-1; a possible D gene is TRBD2 (6 bases). CDR1 and CDR2 from the germline V gene are MGHDK and SYGVNS. Trimming left V 1 base short and J 2 bases short, with 12 bases between. This CDR3 spans 15 amino acids. Here the CDR3 reads CASSESVGGAYEQYF. The DNA of the CDR3 is TGTGCCAGCAGTGAATCAGTCGGGGGAGCCTACGAGCAGTACTTC.

J is TRBJ2-1 and V is TRBV5-1, with a weak D call TRBD2 (6 bases). The V gene's germline CDR1 is SGHRS and CDR2 YFSETQ. The CDR3 contains 14 residues. V was pared by 0 bases and J by 7 bases, with 11 bases between. CDR3 sequence (DNA): TGCGCCAGCAGCTTGGGGGGGGATTTTAATGAGCAGTTCTTC. It translates to CASSLGGDFNEQFF.

The V gene is TRBV5-4, the J gene TRBJ2-5, with TRBD2 as a possible D gene (6 bases). V was pared by 6 bases and J by 5 bases, with 17 bases between. CDR1 and CDR2 (germline): SGHNT, YYREEE (reference sequence). The CDR3 is 14 residues long. This chain's CDR3 is CASTLRGLEETQYF. For the CDR3, the DNA is TGTGCCAGCACCCTTAGGGGACTTGAGGAGACCCAGTACTTC.